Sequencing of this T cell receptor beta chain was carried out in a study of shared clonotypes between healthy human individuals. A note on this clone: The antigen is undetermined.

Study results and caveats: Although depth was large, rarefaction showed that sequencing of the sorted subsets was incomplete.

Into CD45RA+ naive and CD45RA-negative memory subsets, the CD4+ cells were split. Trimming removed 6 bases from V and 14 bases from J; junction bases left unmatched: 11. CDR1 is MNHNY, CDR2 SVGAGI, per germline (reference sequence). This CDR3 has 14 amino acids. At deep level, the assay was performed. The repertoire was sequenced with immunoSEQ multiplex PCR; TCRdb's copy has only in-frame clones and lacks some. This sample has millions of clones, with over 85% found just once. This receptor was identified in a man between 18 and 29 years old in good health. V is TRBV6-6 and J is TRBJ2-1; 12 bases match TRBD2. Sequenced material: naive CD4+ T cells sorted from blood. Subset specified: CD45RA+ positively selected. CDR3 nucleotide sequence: TGTGCCAGCAGCCTAGCGGGGGGGACTACAGGGGAGTTCTTC. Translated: CASSLAGGTTGEFF.